This T cell receptor (beta chain) was documented in a study of Ad26.COV2.S vaccination and SARS-CoV-2 variants. This sample's treatment: approximately 18 received Ad26.COV2.S at low or high dose, single or two shots; about 5 received placebo; per-sample allocation not given. Each sample was drawn 63 days after the first injection (of vaccine or placebo). As concerns this clone: Its matching antigen is unknown.

Per germline, CDR1 SGDLS and CDR2 YYNGEE. This CDR3 has 15 amino acids. V was clipped by 2 bases and J by 7 bases; unmatched bases: 8. The protocol was immunoSEQ multiplex PCR, while the TCRdb copy is restricted to in-frame clones and leaves out a portion. Here the sample spans a few hundred thousand clones, roughly 90% being singletons. Study findings and constraints: Responses of T cells in total may have been underestimated by the TCR breadth and depth analyses.

The sequencing used peripheral blood, collected in a trial of Ad26.COV2.S vaccine versus placebo. This TCR came from a person between 18 and 65 years old who received the Ad26.COV2.S COVID-19 vaccine or a placebo. The rearrangement uses TRBV9 and TRBJ1-4, with 7 bases identical to TRBD1. The DNA of the CDR3 is TGTGCCAGCAGCGTTAATACAGGGGTTGGTGAAAAACTGTTTTTT. Protein product: CASSVNTGVGEKLFF.